This is a list of T cell receptor beta chains from one sample in a study of T cells in Graves' hyperthyroidism and ophthalmopathy. One entry per CDR3 protein results from TCRdb running MiXCR on the multiplex PCR reads. The table lists about 290,000 distinct CDR3 sequences, roughly 19% of them singletons, with approximately 37% in the top ten. Sequenced input: blood. These receptors were collected from a man between 45 and 60 years old with Graves' ophthalmopathy. Each CDR3 is given with its conserved first and last residue. The order of the fields is D gene, clone size, V gene, J gene, CDR3 DNA, CDR3 protein. A D gene is named only where the DNA matches it firmly. Clone size is given for some rows only: seen once, a few or many times, or a class if the clone is expanded.

.,many,TRBV9,TRBJ2-7,TGTGCCAGCAGCCCCCCCGCGGGGAACCAGAGGGAGCAGTACTTC,CASSPPAGNQREQYF
TRBD2,.,TRBV19,TRBJ2-1,TGTGCCAGTAGTAGAGCGGGCGGGAGGATAGGAAATGAGCAGTTCTTC,CASSRAGGRIGNEQFF
.,few,TRBV3-1,TRBJ2-5,TGTGCCAGCAGCCACCCCCGGACCCGCCGCCAAGAGACCCAGTGCTTC,CASSHPRTRRQETQCF
.,.,TRBV19,TRBJ1-6,TGTGCCAGTAGTATAACCGACCCCTATAATTCACCCCTCCACTTT,CASSITDPYNSPLHF
.,many,TRBV7-2,TRBJ2-7,TGTGCCAGCAGCTTAAACGGGCCCCCCTACGAGCAGTACTTC,CASSLNGPPYEQYF
.,once,TRBV20-1,TRBJ1-2,TGCAGTGCTAGAGACAGGTTGGGTGGCTACACCTTC,CSARDRLGGYTF
.,many,TRBV18,TRBJ2-5,TGTGCCAGCTCACCACCGGCAGGGCTCCAAGAGACCCAGTACTTC,CASSPPAGLQETQYF
TRBD1,many,TRBV11-1,TRBJ1-2,TGTGCCAGCAGAAGGACAGGGGCGGCATCTGGCTACACCTTC,CASRRTGAASGYTF
.,few,TRBV7-9,TRBJ1-4,TGTGCCAGCAGGTCCCAGCAAGGTGATGAAAAACTGTTTTTT,CASRSQQGDEKLFF
.,many,TRBV11-1,TRBJ2-2,TGTGCCAGCAGCCCGGGAGAGGGGGCGGTAGCATTTGTCGGGACCGGGGAGCTGTTTTTT,CASSPGEGAVAFVGTGELFF
.,many,TRBV30,TRBJ2-7,TGTGCCTGGTTAAGGGCGGCAGGGATAGGGGAGCAGTACTTC,CAWLRAAGIGEQYF
TRBD1,many,TRBV7-3,TRBJ1-1,TGTGCCAGCAGCTTAGGCAGGGGGCGGAGATATGACACTGAAGCTTTCTTT,CASSLGRGRRYDTEAFF
.,.,TRBV12-5,TRBJ2-5,TGTGCTAGTGGTTTGGACCTTGACCCAGAGACCCAGTACTTC,CASGLDLDPETQYF
TRBD2,many,TRBV18,TRBJ2-7,TGTGCCAGCTCACCGGGGGGGTGGTACGAGCAGTACTTC,CASSPGGWYEQYF
TRBD1,few,TRBV6-1,TRBJ1-6,TGTGCCAGCAGTGCCGTAGTGGGACAGGGACGTTCACCCCTCCACTTT,CASSAVVGQGRSPLHF
.,few,TRBV5-1,TRBJ2-5,TGCGCCAGCAGCGCCGCCTCTTCAGGGCCCCAGTACTTC,CASSAASSGPQYF
TRBD1,few,TRBV9,TRBJ2-1,TGTGCCAGCAGCACCACAGGGGGCCTACACAATGAGCAGTTCTTC,CASSTTGGLHNEQFF
.,once,TRBV6-2/TRBV6-3,TRBJ1-1,TGTGCCAGCGGCGTCGACAGGAACACTGAAGCTTTCTTT,CASGVDRNTEAFF
TRBD1,.,TRBV12-3/TRBV12-4,TRBJ1-5,TGTGCCAGCAGCTCAAGACAGGGCAGCAATCAGCCCCAGCATTTT,CASSSRQGSNQPQHF
.,many,TRBV5-1,TRBJ1-1,TGCGCCAGCAGCTTGGCCGACAGGAAATCGGGCACTGAAGCTTTCTTT,CASSLADRKSGTEAFF
.,few,TRBV20-1,TRBJ1-5,TGCAGTGCTGGAGAATTTTATCAGCCCCAGCATTTT,CSAGEFYQPQHF
TRBD1,few,TRBV24-1,TRBJ2-2,TGTGCCACCAGTGACCCCCGACAGGGTCCATCCACCGGGGAGCTGTTTTTT,CATSDPRQGPSTGELFF
.,.,TRBV6-1,TRBJ2-7,TGTGCCAGCAGTGAAGGTCCTGGTATAGCCTACGAGCAGTACTTC,CASSEGPGIAYEQYF
TRBD1,.,TRBV4-1,TRBJ2-2,TGCGCCAGCAGCCAAGTGACAGGGGGTGGCGGGGAGCTGTTTTTT,CASSQVTGGGGELFF
.,.,TRBV5-1,TRBJ1-4,TGCGCCAGCAGCTTTACGGGAGATAATGAAAAACTGTTTTTT,CASSFTGDNEKLFF
TRBD1,many,TRBV3-1,TRBJ2-7,TGTGCCAGCAGCCAGTGGGACAGCTACGAGCAGTACTTC,CASSQWDSYEQYF
.,many,TRBV24-1,TRBJ1-5,TGTGCCACCAGTGATTGGGCAGGGAATCAGCCCCAGCATTTT,CATSDWAGNQPQHF
TRBD2,.,TRBV6-2/TRBV6-3,TRBJ2-2,TGTGCCAGCAGCACCTTAGCGGGGATTAACACCGGGGAGCTGTTTTTT,CASSTLAGINTGELFF
TRBD1,.,TRBV5-8,TRBJ2-5,TGTGCCAGCAGCACAGGGACAGGGTTATCGGAGACCCAGTACTTC,CASSTGTGLSETQYF
.,many,TRBV7-9,TRBJ2-1,TGTGCCAGCAAAATAGATAGGGACAATGAGCAGTTCTTC,CASKIDRDNEQFF
TRBD2,.,TRBV4-2,TRBJ2-3,TGTGCCAGCAGCCAAGAAAGTCTAAGAACTAGCGGGAGGGCCGATACGCAGTATTTT,CASSQESLRTSGRADTQYF
TRBD2,many,TRBV20-1,TRBJ2-5,TGCAGTGCTAGCCGGACTAGCCAAGAGACCCAGTACTTC,CSASRTSQETQYF
.,.,TRBV6-2/TRBV6-3,TRBJ2-1,TGTGCCAGCAGCTCCACGGGTGAGCAGTTCTTC,CASSSTGEQFF
TRBD2,few,TRBV6-2/TRBV6-3,TRBJ2-7,TGTGCCAGCAGTTCACCGGGACTAGGGAACTACGAGCAGTACTTC,CASSSPGLGNYEQYF
TRBD1,many,TRBV3-1,TRBJ2-5,TGTGCCAGCAGCCCCACCCGGACAGGGAGGGAGACCCAGTACTTC,CASSPTRTGRETQYF
TRBD2,many,TRBV12-3/TRBV12-4,TRBJ2-2,TGTGCCAGCAGTTTTCGGCTAGCGGGAGTGACCGGGGAGCTGTTTTTT,CASSFRLAGVTGELFF
.,.,TRBV5-1,TRBJ2-7,TGCGCCAGCAGCTCAGGGGGGGGCTCCTACGAGCAGTACTTC,CASSSGGGSYEQYF
.,many,TRBV7-8,TRBJ2-3,TGTGCCAGCAGCGACATTAGGCGGTCCTACACAGATACGCAGTATTTT,CASSDIRRSYTDTQYF
.,.,TRBV29-1,TRBJ1-5,TGCAGCGTGGGCGGGGGCGCGAGCAATCAGCCCCAGCATTTT,CSVGGGASNQPQHF
.,.,TRBV18,TRBJ2-2,TGTGCCAGCTCATCCCAGGGCCAGCCTGGCGGGGAGCTGTTTTTT,CASSSQGQPGGELFF
.,.,TRBV20-1,TRBJ2-3,TGCAGTGCGAACAGGGAGGACGCAGATACGCAGTATTTT,CSANREDADTQYF
.,.,TRBV29-1,TRBJ2-1,TGCAGCGTCGGAGGGGGCGGTTTTGGTGAGCAGTTCTTC,CSVGGGGFGEQFF
.,.,TRBV28,TRBJ2-5,TGTGCCAGCAGGAGGACAGCTACTTACCGAGAGACCCAGTACTTC,CASRRTATYRETQYF
TRBD2,many,TRBV20-1,TRBJ2-3,TGCAGTGCTAGATTAGCGGGAGAGGGGGATACGCAGTATTTT,CSARLAGEGDTQYF
TRBD2,.,TRBV6-5,TRBJ2-2,TGTGCCAGCAGTTCAGCGGGAGGGCAGAACGGGGAGCTGTTTTTT,CASSSAGGQNGELFF
.,few,TRBV28,TRBJ2-7,TGTGCCAGCAGTTTATCTATAGGCGGTGGGTACGAGCAGTACTTC,CASSLSIGGGYEQYF
TRBD1,.,TRBV19,TRBJ2-7,TGTGCCACCCGACAGGGTCCGGAGCAGTACTTC,CATRQGPEQYF
.,few,TRBV5-8,TRBJ2-5,TGTGCCAGCAGCTTACGTTTTAAAGAGACCCAGTACTTC,CASSLRFKETQYF
TRBD1,.,TRBV18,TRBJ2-5,TGTGCCAGCTCACAACCGACAGGGCGAGAGACCCAGTACTTC,CASSQPTGRETQYF
TRBD2,many,TRBV20-1,TRBJ2-3,TGCAGTGGCTCAGGGGTGGGACTAGCTTCAGATACGCAGTATTTT,CSGSGVGLASDTQYF
.,few,TRBV11-3,TRBJ2-7,TGTGCCAGCAGCTTAGGATTCGCGGGAGAGCAGTACTTC,CASSLGFAGEQYF
TRBD2,few,TRBV11-2,TRBJ2-1,TGTGCCAGCAGGCTAGCGGGTATTTCCTACAATGAGCAGTTCTTC,CASRLAGISYNEQFF
TRBD2,hyperexpanded,TRBV11-2,TRBJ2-2,TGTGCCAGCAGCTTAGATCCCTTAGCGGGTCGGAACACCGGGGAGCTGTTTTTT,CASSLDPLAGRNTGELFF
TRBD1,few,TRBV28,TRBJ1-5,TGTGCCAGCAGTTTAATTTTGGGGGACAGGGCGTCTCAGCCCCAGCATTTT,CASSLILGDRASQPQHF